This TCR beta chain emerged from a study of blood T cells in healthy people across ages. Germline CDR1 SGHNT, CDR2 YYREEE (reference sequence). This CDR3 spans 14 amino acids. Trimming removed 0 bases at V and 4 bases at J, with 10 bases between. A second about 7 to 11 cycle PCR used barcoded and J-beta primers. TCRdb itself ran the 5' RACE reads through MiXCR, one entry per CDR3 protein. The data show roughly 800,000 distinct CDR3 sequences, 20% to 25% seen once. These data also featured in a second study, about T cells of mothers and their children.

The TCR comes from a boy under 18 in good health. The material sequenced was blood. The chain carries TRBV5-4 and TRBJ1-1, with a possible D match to TRBD1 (5 bases). CDR3: CASSLVGEGTEAFF. The CDR3 DNA follows: TGTGCCAGCAGCTTGGTGGGGGAGGGCACTGAAGCTTTCTTT. Full variable domain (rest looked up from reference TRBV5-4 and TRBJ1-1): ETGVTQSPTHLIKTRGQQVTLRCSSQSGHNTVSWYQQALGQGPQFIFQYYREEENGRGNFPPRFSGLQFPNYSSELNVNALELDDSALYLCASSLVGEGTEAFFGQGTRLTVV.